A selection of T cell receptor beta chains follows, all from one sample in a study of T cell changes during pregnancy in multiple sclerosis. Sequencing used immunoSEQ multiplex PCR; TCRdb keeps in-frame clones, though not all of them. The sample has about 62,000 clones, approximately 90% seen once; the top ten hold 2% to 3%. The source was peripheral blood, collected in the first trimester of pregnancy. The receptors were sampled from a female donor with multiple sclerosis, enrolled in a pregnancy study. Each CDR3 is given with its conserved first and last residue. The D gene is left open where the match is weak. Size is stated for part of the rows, as once, few or many counts, or as a class when the clone is expanded.

NA,NA,TRBV29-1,TRBJ2-3,CSVVASTDTQYF,TGCAGCGTTGTAGCTAGCACAGATACGCAGTATTTT
NA,NA,TRBV9,TRBJ1-5,CASSVSGVDQPQHF,TGTGCCAGCAGCGTCTCGGGGGTCGATCAGCCCCAGCATTTT
TRBD2,NA,TRBV9,TRBJ2-1,CASSPLAGEPWTYNEQFF,TGTGCCAGCAGCCCGCTAGCGGGGGAGCCTTGGACCTACAATGAGCAGTTCTTC
TRBD1,NA,TRBV29-1,TRBJ2-7,CSVQRGPGGYEQYF,TGCAGCGTCCAGAGGGGGCCGGGTGGCTACGAGCAGTACTTC
TRBD1,NA,TRBV2,TRBJ1-5,CASCIYRGQPQHF,TGTGCCAGCTGTATATACAGGGGACAGCCCCAGCATTTT
TRBD2,NA,TRBV13,TRBJ2-3,CASSFGTTATDTQYF,TGTGCCAGCAGCTTTGGGACTACCGCCACAGATACGCAGTATTTT
NA,NA,TRBV13,TRBJ1-2,CASSLIGGFNYGYTF,TGTGCCAGCAGCTTAATAGGGGGATTTAACTATGGCTACACCTTC
TRBD1,once,TRBV7-6,TRBJ2-7,CASSLDGTGRRGYEQYF,TGTGCCAGCAGCTTAGATGGGACAGGGAGGCGGGGCTACGAGCAGTACTTC
NA,NA,TRBV11-2,TRBJ2-1,CASSPIGQLMEQFF,TGTGCCAGCAGCCCAATCGGACAGCTTATGGAGCAGTTCTTC
TRBD1,NA,TRBV4-3,TRBJ1-3,CASTPNDRGYSGNTIYF,TGCGCCAGCACACCAAACGACAGGGGGTATTCTGGAAACACCATATATTTT
NA,NA,TRBV20-1,TRBJ1-2,CSVREGYTF,TGCAGTGTCCGAGAGGGCTACACCTTC
TRBD1,NA,TRBV7-3,TRBJ2-3,CASSLSQTGADTQYF,TGTGCCAGCAGCTTAAGTCAAACAGGGGCAGATACGCAGTATTTT
NA,NA,TRBV29-1,TRBJ1-5,CSVAMGGLGQPQHF,TGCAGCGTTGCGATGGGGGGGTTAGGGCAGCCCCAGCATTTT
TRBD1,NA,TRBV29-1,TRBJ1-1,CSVARDSPITEAFF,TGCAGCGTTGCTCGGGACAGTCCTATAACTGAAGCTTTCTTT
NA,NA,TRBV27,TRBJ1-5,CASSPGRRNQPQHF,TGTGCCAGCAGTCCCGGACGGAGGAATCAGCCCCAGCATTTT
TRBD1,NA,TRBV5-4,TRBJ1-1,CASSPEVDRVTEAFF,TGTGCCAGCAGCCCCGAGGTCGACAGGGTCACTGAAGCTTTCTTT
NA,NA,TRBV30,TRBJ1-5,CAWKLGSRGSPQHF,TGTGCCTGGAAACTAGGGTCCAGGGGCTCGCCCCAGCATTTT
TRBD1,few,TRBV4-3,TRBJ2-1,CASSLGTGDYNEQFF,TGCGCCAGCAGCCTCGGGACAGGGGACTACAATGAGCAGTTCTTC
TRBD2,NA,TRBV19,TRBJ2-1,CASSIVLAGYEQFF,TGTGCCAGTAGTATTGTACTAGCGGGATATGAGCAGTTCTTC
TRBD2,once,TRBV5-4,TRBJ2-3,CASSLTIAGATTDTQYF,TGTGCCAGCAGCTTGACCATAGCGGGGGCTACCACAGATACGCAGTATTTT
NA,NA,TRBV2,TRBJ1-6,CASSGPGGSSYNSPLHF,TGTGCCAGCAGTGGGCCTGGCGGGAGCTCCTATAATTCACCCCTCCACTTT
TRBD2,NA,TRBV13,TRBJ2-3,CASSSPSSGVADTQYF,TGTGCCAGCAGCAGCCCCTCTAGCGGGGTCGCAGATACGCAGTATTTT
TRBD1,NA,TRBV7-8,TRBJ2-2,CASSSRGGQGTTGELFF,TGTGCCAGCAGCTCAAGAGGGGGACAGGGGACCACCGGGGAGCTGTTTTTT
NA,NA,TRBV29-1,TRBJ1-2,CSVEGKQVYGYTF,TGCAGCGTTGAAGGCAAACAGGTCTATGGCTACACCTTC
TRBD1,NA,TRBV11-2,TRBJ1-6,CASSLEAGTGSPLHF,TGTGCCAGCAGCTTAGAGGCCGGGACAGGGTCACCCCTCCACTTT
TRBD1,NA,TRBV7-7,TRBJ1-4,CASSEGTAPNEKLFF,TGTGCCAGCAGCGAAGGGACAGCCCCGAATGAAAAACTGTTTTTT
NA,NA,TRBV4-2,TRBJ2-4,CASSQDGGGGNIQYF,TGTGCCAGCAGCCAAGATGGGGGAGGGGGAAACATTCAGTACTTC
TRBD2,NA,TRBV4-1,TRBJ2-7,CASSQGWAGGSYEQYF,TGCGCCAGCAGCCAAGGATGGGCGGGAGGTTCCTACGAGCAGTACTTC
TRBD1,NA,TRBV30,TRBJ1-1,CAWIPMGQGDTEAFF,TGTGCCTGGATTCCGATGGGACAGGGCGACACTGAAGCTTTCTTT
TRBD1,NA,TRBV27,TRBJ1-5,CASGDYRGQNQPQHF,TGTGCCAGCGGTGATTACAGGGGTCAAAATCAGCCCCAGCATTTT
NA,once,TRBV6-5,TRBJ2-1,CASMRNAYNEQFF,TGTGCCAGCATGCGGAATGCTTACAATGAGCAGTTCTTC
TRBD1,NA,TRBV18,TRBJ1-1,CASSSRQGDTEAFF,TGTGCCAGCTCATCGAGACAGGGGGACACTGAAGCTTTCTTT
NA,NA,TRBV7-9,TRBJ1-1,CASSRTANTEAFF,TGTGCCAGCAGCCGGACAGCGAACACTGAAGCTTTCTTT
NA,NA,TRBV7-2,TRBJ1-2,CASSLTGNNYGYTF,TGTGCCAGCAGCTTAACAGGGAATAACTATGGCTACACCTTC
NA,once,TRBV27,TRBJ1-4,CASSQRGGEKLFF,TGTGCCAGCAGCCAGAGGGGGGGGGAAAAACTGTTTTTT
TRBD2,NA,TRBV6-1,TRBJ2-1,CASFKGASGSNEQFF,TGTGCCAGCTTTAAGGGGGCTAGCGGGAGTAATGAGCAGTTCTTC
TRBD1,once,TRBV14,TRBJ1-3,CASSRQGSGNTIYF,TGTGCCAGCAGCCGACAGGGCTCTGGAAACACCATATATTTT
NA,NA,TRBV5-6,TRBJ2-5,CASSFGETQYF,TGTGCCAGCAGCTTCGGGGAGACCCAGTACTTC
NA,NA,TRBV5-6,TRBJ1-2,CASSLSGNYGYTF,TGTGCCAGCAGCTTGTCAGGGAACTATGGCTACACCTTC
NA,few,TRBV9,TRBJ1-3,CASSVSGSGNTIYF,TGTGCCAGCAGCGTATCGGGGTCCGGAAACACCATATATTTT
TRBD1,NA,TRBV9,TRBJ1-2,CASSGQGVVRGYTF,TGTGCCAGCAGCGGACAGGGGGTAGTTCGTGGCTACACCTTC
NA,NA,TRBV6-1,TRBJ1-4,CASTEGGWGEKLFF,TGTGCCAGCACCGAGGGCGGTTGGGGTGAAAAACTGTTTTTT
TRBD1,NA,TRBV19,TRBJ1-4,CASSMGQANNEKLFF,TGTGCCAGTAGTATGGGACAGGCGAATAATGAAAAACTGTTTTTT
TRBD2,NA,TRBV30,TRBJ2-7,CAWRVSGGTYEQYF,TGTGCCTGGAGGGTTAGCGGGGGGACCTACGAGCAGTACTTC
TRBD1,NA,TRBV2,TRBJ2-1,CASRAGTASYNEQFF,TGTGCCAGCAGGGCCGGGACAGCCTCCTACAATGAGCAGTTCTTC
NA,NA,TRBV6-6,TRBJ2-7,CASSYSSSGSYEQYF,TGTGCCAGCAGTTACTCGAGTAGCGGCTCGTACGAGCAGTACTTC
TRBD1,NA,TRBV5-1,TRBJ1-2,CASSPGQVAHVRGYTF,TGCGCCAGCAGCCCGGGACAGGTAGCCCACGTAAGAGGCTACACCTTC
NA,NA,TRBV7-9,TRBJ1-3,CASREGGSGNTIYF,TGTGCCAGCAGGGAAGGGGGCTCTGGAAACACCATATATTTT
TRBD2,NA,TRBV7-6,TRBJ2-1,CASSLGLAGVQGNEQFF,TGTGCCAGCAGCTTAGGACTAGCGGGGGTACAAGGAAATGAGCAGTTCTTC
NA,NA,TRBV11-2,TRBJ2-7,CASSLNTGPYEQYF,TGTGCCAGCAGCTTAAACACAGGACCCTACGAGCAGTACTTC
NA,NA,TRBV19,TRBJ2-1,CASSIVSGNNEQFF,TGTGCCAGTAGTATAGTATCAGGAAACAATGAGCAGTTCTTC
NA,NA,TRBV5-6,TRBJ2-5,CASSLVSGQTGETQYF,TGTGCCAGCAGCTTGGTTTCTGGACAGACCGGGGAGACCCAGTACTTC
TRBD2,NA,TRBV5-1,TRBJ2-5,CASRRKKGLDSGRSLGTQYF,TGCGCCAGCAGAAGAAAAAAGGGGCTAGATAGCGGGAGGTCTCTCGGGACCCAGTACTTC